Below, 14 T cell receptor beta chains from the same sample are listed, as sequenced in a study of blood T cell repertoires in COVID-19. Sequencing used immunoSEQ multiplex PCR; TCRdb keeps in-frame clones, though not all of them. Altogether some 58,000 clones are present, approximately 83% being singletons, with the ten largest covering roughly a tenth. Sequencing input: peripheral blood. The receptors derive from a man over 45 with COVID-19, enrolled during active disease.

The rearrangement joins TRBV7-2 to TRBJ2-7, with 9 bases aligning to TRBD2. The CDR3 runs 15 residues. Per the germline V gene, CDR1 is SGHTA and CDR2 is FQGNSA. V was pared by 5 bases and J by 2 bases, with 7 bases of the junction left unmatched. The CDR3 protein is CASSAFAGGTYEQYF. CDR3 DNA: TGTGCCAGCAGCGCCTTCGCGGGAGGGACCTACGAGCAGTACTTC.

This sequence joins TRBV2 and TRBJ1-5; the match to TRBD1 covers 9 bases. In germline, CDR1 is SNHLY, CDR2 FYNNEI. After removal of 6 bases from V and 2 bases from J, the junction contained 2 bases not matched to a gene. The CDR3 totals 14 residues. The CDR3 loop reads CASSRDRGNQPQHF. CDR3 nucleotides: TGTGCCAGCAGCCGGGACAGGGGCAATCAGCCCCAGCATTTT.

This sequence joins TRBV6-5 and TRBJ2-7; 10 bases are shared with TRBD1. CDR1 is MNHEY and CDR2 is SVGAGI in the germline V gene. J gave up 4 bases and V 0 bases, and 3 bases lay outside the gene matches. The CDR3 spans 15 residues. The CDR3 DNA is TGTGCCAGCAGTTACTCCGAGGACAGGGGGTACGAGCAGTACTTC. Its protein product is CASSYSEDRGYEQYF.

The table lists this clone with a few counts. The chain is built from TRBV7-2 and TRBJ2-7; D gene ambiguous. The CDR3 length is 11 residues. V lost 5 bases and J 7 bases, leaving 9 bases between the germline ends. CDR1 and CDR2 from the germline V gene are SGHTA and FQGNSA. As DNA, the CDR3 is TGTGCCAGCAGCCGTCTCGGGGAGCAGTACTTC. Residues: CASSRLGEQYF.

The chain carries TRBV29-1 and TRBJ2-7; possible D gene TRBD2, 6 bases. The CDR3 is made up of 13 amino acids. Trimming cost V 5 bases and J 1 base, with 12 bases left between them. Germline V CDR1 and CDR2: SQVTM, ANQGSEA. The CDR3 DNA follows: TGCAGCGTTCGGGTGGGAGGATCCTACGAGCAGTACTTC. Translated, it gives CSVRVGGSYEQYF.

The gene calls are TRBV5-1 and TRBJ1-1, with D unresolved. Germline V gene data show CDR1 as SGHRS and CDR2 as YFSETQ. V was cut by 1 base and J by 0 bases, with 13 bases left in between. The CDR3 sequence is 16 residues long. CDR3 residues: CASSLTTARLNTEAFF. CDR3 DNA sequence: TGCGCCAGCAGCTTGACTACGGCCCGCCTGAACACTGAAGCTTTCTTT. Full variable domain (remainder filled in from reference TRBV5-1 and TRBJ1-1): KAGVTQTPRYLIKTRGQQVTLSCSPISGHRSVSWYQQTPGQGLQFLFEYFSETQRNKGNFPGRFSGRQFSNSRSEMNVSTLELGDSALYLCASSLTTARLNTEAFFGQGTRLTVV.

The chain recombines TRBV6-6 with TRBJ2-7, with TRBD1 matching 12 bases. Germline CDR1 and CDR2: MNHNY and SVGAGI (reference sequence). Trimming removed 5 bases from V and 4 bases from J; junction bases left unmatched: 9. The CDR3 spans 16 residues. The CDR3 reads CASSRGGTGGEYEQYF. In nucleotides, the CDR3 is TGTGCCAGCAGTAGGGGTGGGACAGGGGGCGAATACGAGCAGTACTTC.

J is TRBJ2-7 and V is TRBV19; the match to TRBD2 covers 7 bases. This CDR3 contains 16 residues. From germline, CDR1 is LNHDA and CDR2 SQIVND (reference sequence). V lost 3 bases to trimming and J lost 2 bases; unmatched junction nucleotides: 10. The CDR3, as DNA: TGTGCCAGTAGTATCGCATCTAGCGGAGGAGCCTACGAGCAGTACTTC. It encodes CASSIASSGGAYEQYF.

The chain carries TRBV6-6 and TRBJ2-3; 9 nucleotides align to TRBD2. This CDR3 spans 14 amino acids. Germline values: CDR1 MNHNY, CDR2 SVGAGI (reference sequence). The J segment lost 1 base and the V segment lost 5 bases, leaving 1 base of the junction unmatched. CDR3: CASSQREGTDTQYF. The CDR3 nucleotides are TGTGCCAGCAGTCAGCGGGAGGGCACAGATACGCAGTATTTT.

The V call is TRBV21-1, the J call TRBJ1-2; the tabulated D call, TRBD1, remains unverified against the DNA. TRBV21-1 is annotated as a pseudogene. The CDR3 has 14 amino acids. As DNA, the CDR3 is TGTGCCAGCAGCCAAGGGCAGACAGCCTATGGCTACACCTTC. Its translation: CASSQGQTAYGYTF.

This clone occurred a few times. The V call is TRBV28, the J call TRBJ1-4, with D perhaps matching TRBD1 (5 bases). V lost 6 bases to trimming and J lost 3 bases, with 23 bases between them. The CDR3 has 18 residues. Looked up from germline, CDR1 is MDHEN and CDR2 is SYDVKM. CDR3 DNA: TGTGCCAGCAGACCCGCAGTAGGGGTTGGTCTAGCTAATGAAAAACTGTTTTTT. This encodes CASRPAVGVGLANEKLFF. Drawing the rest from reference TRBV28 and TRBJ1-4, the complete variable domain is DVKVTQSSRYLVKRTGEKVFLECVQDMDHENMFWYRQDPGLGLRLIYFSYDVKMKEKGDIPEGYSVSREKKERFSLILESASTNQTSMYLCASRPAVGVGLANEKLFFGSGTQLSVL.

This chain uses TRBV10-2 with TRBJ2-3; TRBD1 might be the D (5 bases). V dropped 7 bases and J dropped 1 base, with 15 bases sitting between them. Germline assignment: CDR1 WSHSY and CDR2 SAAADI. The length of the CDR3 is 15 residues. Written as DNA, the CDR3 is TGCGCCAGCAAGACAGTGACTTATGGCACAGATACGCAGTATTTT. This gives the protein CASKTVTYGTDTQYF.

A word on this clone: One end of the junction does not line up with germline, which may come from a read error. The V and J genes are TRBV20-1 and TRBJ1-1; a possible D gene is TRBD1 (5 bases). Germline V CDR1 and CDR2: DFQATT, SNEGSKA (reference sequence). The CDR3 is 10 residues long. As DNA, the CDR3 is TGCAGTGCCTTGGACACGGAAGCTTTCTTT. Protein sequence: CSALDTEAFF.

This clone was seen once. As DNA, the CDR3 is TGCAGCATCTCCCGGGGGAACAATGAGCAGTTCTTC. It encodes CSISRGNNEQFF. V is TRBV29-1 and J is TRBJ2-1, with a tentative D call TRBD2 (6 bases). This CDR3 is built from 12 residues. The germline V and J ends were trimmed by 8 bases and 5 bases, with 13 bases remaining between them. Germline CDR1 is SQVTM and CDR2 is ANQGSEA.